By frequency in the sample, the clone carrying this T cell receptor (beta chain) is medium-sized. This entry comes from a study of blood T cell repertoires in COVID-19. Turning to the study itself: Whether acute or convalescent, the COVID-19 samples came from the United States, Italy and Spain. Sample material is recorded as cDNA or gDNA derived from T cells, B-cell-depleted T cells, or PBMCs.

Germline lookup yields CDR1 LNHNV and CDR2 YYDKDF (reference sequence). The CDR3 extends over 14 amino acids. V dropped 1 base and J dropped 3 bases, with 10 bases sitting between them. Followed over time, Seattle patients had been enrolled while infection was active. Methods used by the authors: Nucleated cell number was recorded as an estimate derived from reference gene primer amplification. The data were produced by immunoSEQ multiplex PCR, yet TCRdb's version contains in-frame clones alone and is incomplete. V, J and clone size are those of that table, while D and trimming were read from the DNA. The data show under 45,000 clones, around 85% seen once.

This clonotype was obtained from a man aged 70-80 years with COVID-19, enrolled during active disease. The gene calls are TRBV15 and TRBJ2-7, with D possibly TRBD2 on 5 matching bases. The specimen sequenced was peripheral blood. The CDR3 reads CATSRAGFNYEQYF. CDR3 nucleotides: TGTGCCACCAGCAGAGCGGGGTTTAACTACGAGCAGTACTTC.